The rows below give T cell receptor beta chains drawn from one sample of a study of blood T cells in healthy people across ages. From the 5' RACE reads, TCRdb called clonotypes with MiXCR, one entry per CDR3 protein. The data contain over a million distinct CDR3 sequences, approximately 38% of them singletons. What was sequenced was blood. Receptor source: a woman aged 18 to 35 in good health. Each CDR3 is given with its conserved first and last residue. A D gene is named only where the DNA matches it firmly. Clone sizes are given selectively: once, few, many, or a class where the clone is expanded.

d_call j_call v_call clone_size cdr3_aa cdr3_nt
NA TRBJ2-1 TRBV20-1 few CSAHPDWTYNEQFF TGCAGTGCTCACCCGGATTGGACCTACAATGAGCAGTTCTTC
TRBD2 TRBJ2-5 TRBV5-1 NA CASRGGLAEETQYF TGCGCCAGCAGAGGTGGACTAGCGGAAGAGACCCAGTACTTC
NA TRBJ2-5 TRBV24-1 few CATSALGENEQYF TGTGCCACCAGTGCCTTGGGGGAGAATGAGCAGTACTTC
NA TRBJ1-2 TRBV5-1 NA CASSLEPNIKVGYTF TGCGCCAGCAGCTTGGAACCAAATATAAAAGTGGGCTACACCTTC
TRBD2 TRBJ2-1 TRBV11-2 NA CASSPGGSGGNEQFF TGTGCCAGCAGCCCCGGGGGGAGCGGGGGCAATGAGCAGTTCTTC
TRBD2 TRBJ2-6 TRBV7-2 few CASSLSLLGLAIPFGGANVLTF TGTGCCAGCAGCTTATCGCTTTTGGGACTAGCGATTCCGTTCGGTGGGGCCAACGTCCTGACTTTC
NA TRBJ2-7 TRBV5-1 NA CAGSPRGWEQYF TGCGCCGGCAGCCCGAGGGGGTGGGAGCAGTACTTC
NA TRBJ2-4 TRBV7-2 NA CASSPLPGLGGNIQYF TGTGCCAGCAGCCCCCTACCTGGACTAGGGGGAAACATTCAGTACTTC
NA TRBJ1-2 TRBV9 NA CASSPRGDNYGYTF TGTGCCAGCAGTCCAAGGGGGGATAACTATGGCTACACCTTC
TRBD2 TRBJ2-7 TRBV27 few CASRTHSGIRYEQYF TGTGCCAGCAGAACCCATAGCGGGATCCGCTACGAGCAGTACTTC
NA TRBJ1-2 TRBV20-1 NA CSAPGFHREGWGYTF TGCAGTGCCCCCGGATTCCACAGGGAGGGATGGGGCTACACCTTC
NA TRBJ2-7 TRBV30 NA CAWSPSRQISYERYF TGTGCCTGGAGCCCTAGTCGGCAAATCTCCTACGAGCGGTACTTC
NA TRBJ1-5 TRBV6-1 NA CASSEFEGGLQPQHF TGTGCCAGCAGTGAATTTGAGGGGGGCCTCCAGCCCCAGCATTTT
NA TRBJ2-3 TRBV5-1 NA CASSLTDPRTDTQYF TGCGCCAGCAGCTTGACTGACCCCCGCACAGATACGCAGTATTTT
NA TRBJ2-5 TRBV29-1 NA CSVGSGEQYF TGCAGCGTTGGGTCTGGGGAGCAGTACTTC
TRBD2 TRBJ2-2 TRBV27 NA CASSLRVASGGINTGELFF TGTGCCAGCAGTTTAAGGGTGGCTAGCGGGGGGATTAACACCGGGGAGCTGTTTTTT
NA TRBJ1-1 TRBV5-1 many CASSLGGTNTEAFF TGCGCCAGCAGCTTGGGAGGGACGAACACTGAAGCTTTCTTT
NA TRBJ1-2 TRBV10-3 few CAISVGESDGYTF TGTGCCATCAGTGTCGGGGAGTCGGATGGCTACACCTTC
NA TRBJ2-7 TRBV20-1 NA CSASPGDSYNEQYF TGCAGTGCTAGCCCAGGGGACTCCTACAATGAGCAGTACTTC
NA TRBJ1-6 TRBV25-1 NA CASSESGQLFSSYNSPLHF TGTGCCAGCAGTGAATCTGGACAGCTATTTAGCTCCTATAATTCACCCCTCCACTTT
TRBD2 TRBJ2-1 TRBV20-1 NA CSARTSGAHEQFF TGCAGTGCGAGGACTAGCGGGGCCCATGAGCAGTTCTTC
TRBD1 TRBJ1-2 TRBV5-1 NA CASSLTGQDHGGYGYTF TGCGCCAGCAGCTTGACCGGACAGGACCATGGTGGCTATGGCTACACCTTC
TRBD2 TRBJ2-2 TRBV5-1 NA CASSLPPTSPNTGELFF TGCGCCAGCAGCTTACCCCCGACTAGCCCGAACACCGGGGAGCTGTTTTTT
NA TRBJ2-2 TRBV20-1 NA CSARDRGGGPGAGELFF TGCAGTGCTAGAGATAGGGGTGGCGGGCCCGGCGCCGGGGAGCTGTTTTTT
NA TRBJ1-2 TRBV9 NA CASSAGLDGYTF TGTGCCAGCAGCGCAGGGTTAGATGGCTACACCTTC
NA TRBJ2-5 TRBV5-1 NA CASSVDQLQEIQYF TGCGCCAGCAGCGTGGATCAGTTACAAGAGATCCAGTACTTC
NA TRBJ1-2 TRBV9 NA CASSVLTGYGYTF TGTGCCAGCAGCGTATTAACAGGCTATGGCTACACCTTC
NA TRBJ1-2 TRBV5-1 few CASSPGLGSYGYTF TGCGCCAGCAGCCCGGGCCTCGGGAGCTATGGCTACACCTTC
NA TRBJ1-1 TRBV20-1 once CSAGREMNTEAFF TGCAGTGCTGGGCGAGAAATGAACACTGAAGCTTTCTTT
NA TRBJ1-2 TRBV6-5 NA CASSYSNGRNLLRRYGYTF TGTGCCAGCAGTTACTCGAACGGGCGTAATCTTTTGAGGAGATATGGCTACACCTTC
TRBD2 TRBJ2-1 TRBV5-1 NA CAGSFATSSYNEQFF TGCGCCGGCAGCTTCGCGACTAGCTCCTACAATGAGCAGTTTTTC
NA TRBJ1-4 TRBV20-1 once CSATSPQGDEKLFF TGCAGTGCTACGTCCCCCCAGGGTGATGAAAAACTGTTTTTT
TRBD1 TRBJ1-1 TRBV18 NA CASSPYAVTGGTEAFF TGTGCCAGCTCACCTTACGCAGTTACAGGGGGCACTGAAGCTTTCTTT